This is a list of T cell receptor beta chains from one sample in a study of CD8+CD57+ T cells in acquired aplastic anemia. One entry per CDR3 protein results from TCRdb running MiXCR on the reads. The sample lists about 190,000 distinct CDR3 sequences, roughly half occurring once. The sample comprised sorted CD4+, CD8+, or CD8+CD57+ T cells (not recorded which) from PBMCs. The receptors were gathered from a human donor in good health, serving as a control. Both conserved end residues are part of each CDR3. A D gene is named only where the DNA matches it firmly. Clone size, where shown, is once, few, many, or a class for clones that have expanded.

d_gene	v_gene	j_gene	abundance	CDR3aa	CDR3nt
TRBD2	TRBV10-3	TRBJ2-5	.	CAISVSTSGAQETQYF	TGTGCCATCAGTGTATCCACTAGCGGGGCCCAAGAGACCCAGTACTTC
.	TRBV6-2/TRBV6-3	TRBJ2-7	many	CASSYRELVYEQYF	TGTGCCAGCAGTTACAGGGAGTTGGTATACGAGCAGTACTTC
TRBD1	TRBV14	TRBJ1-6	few	CAGGQDWYRGSYNSPLHF	TGTGCCGGCGGCCAAGATTGGTACAGGGGATCCTATAATTCACCCCTCCACTTT
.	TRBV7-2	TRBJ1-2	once	CASSRDTANYGYTF	TGTGCCAGCAGCCGAGACACAGCTAACTATGGCTACACCTTC
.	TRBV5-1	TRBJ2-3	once	CASSLEGGSDTQYF	TGCGCCAGCAGCTTGGAGGGGGGGAGCGATACGCAGTATTTT
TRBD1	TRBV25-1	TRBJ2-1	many	CASSEWPGQGSYNEQFF	TGTGCCAGCAGTGAATGGCCGGGACAGGGATCGTACAATGAGCAGTTCTTC
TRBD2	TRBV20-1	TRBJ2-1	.	CSARGGVLSYNEQFF	TGCAGTGCTCGCGGGGGGGTCCTCTCCTACAATGAGCAGTTCTTC
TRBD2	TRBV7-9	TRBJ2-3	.	CASSLAAGGSDTQYF	TGTGCCAGCAGCTTGGCGGCGGGGGGCTCAGATACGCAGTATTTT
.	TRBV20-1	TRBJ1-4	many	CSAPGSGILSNEKLFF	TGCAGTGCCCCAGGGTCAGGGATCCTGTCTAATGAAAAACTGTTTTTT
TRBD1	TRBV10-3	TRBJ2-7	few	CASNAGTGGNEQYF	TGTGCCAGCAACGCCGGGACAGGGGGTAACGAGCAGTACTTC
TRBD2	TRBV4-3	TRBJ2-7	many	CASSQLAGDSYEQYF	TGCGCCAGCAGCCAACTAGCGGGGGATTCCTACGAGCAGTACTTC
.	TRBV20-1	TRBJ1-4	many	CSARDVSGHSNEKLFF	TGCAGTGCTAGGGACGTTTCTGGACACTCTAATGAAAAACTGTTTTTT
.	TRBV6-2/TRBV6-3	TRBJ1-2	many	CASSYSRNGGRDGYTF	TGTGCCAGCAGTTACTCGAGGAACGGGGGAAGAGATGGCTACACCTTC
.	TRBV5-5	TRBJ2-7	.	CASSPQGVGANEQYF	TGTGCCAGCAGCCCCCAGGGAGTGGGGGCTAACGAGCAGTACTTC
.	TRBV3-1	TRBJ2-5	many	CASSQVETQYF	TGTGCCAGCAGCCAAGTTGAGACCCAGTACTTC
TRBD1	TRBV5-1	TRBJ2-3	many	CASRVSTGQVTDTQYF	TGCGCCAGCAGAGTTTCAACGGGACAGGTCACAGATACGCAGTATTTT
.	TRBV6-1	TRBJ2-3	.	CAGSRGTHTQYF	TGTGCCGGCAGCAGGGGGACTCATACGCAGTATTTT
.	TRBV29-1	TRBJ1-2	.	CSVTGIDGYTF	TGCAGCGTGACAGGTATCGACGGCTACACCTTC
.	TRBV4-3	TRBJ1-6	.	CASSQDLLPGDNSPPHF	TGCGCCAGCAGCCAAGATCTCCTACCAGGGGATAATTCACCTCCCCACTTT
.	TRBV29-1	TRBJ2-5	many	CSVAGSGISVYF	TGCAGCGTTGCTGGGAGTGGGATTTCGGTGTACTTC
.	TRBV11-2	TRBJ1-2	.	CASSLEWSGWDGYTF	TGTGCCAGCAGCTTAGAATGGTCAGGGTGGGATGGCTACACCTTC
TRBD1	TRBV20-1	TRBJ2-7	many	CSAPRQGADEQYF	TGCAGTGCTCCCCGACAGGGGGCAGACGAGCAGTACTTC
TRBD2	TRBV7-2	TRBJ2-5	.	CAGRPSGGVGDTQYF	TGTGCCGGCAGACCTAGCGGGGGGGTGGGAGATACGCAGTACTTC
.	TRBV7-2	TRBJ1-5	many	CASSPRRTDMAPQHF	TGTGCCAGCAGCCCCCGACGGACCGACATGGCGCCCCAGCATTTT
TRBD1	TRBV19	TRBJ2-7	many	CASSQNRGRSYEQYF	TGTGCCAGTAGCCAAAACAGGGGGCGTTCCTACGAGCAGTACTTC
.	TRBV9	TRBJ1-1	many	CASSVAGTGIAETFF	TGTGCCAGCAGCGTAGCCGGTACAGGGATAGCTGAAACTTTCTTT
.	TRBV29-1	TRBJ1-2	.	CSVEDPGLGTF	TGCAGCGTTGAAGATCCGGGGTTAGGCACCTTC
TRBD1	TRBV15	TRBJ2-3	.	CATRATGDDTQYF	TGTGCCACCAGGGCGACAGGGGATGATACGCAGTATTTT
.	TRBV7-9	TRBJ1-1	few	CASSFNLGEAFF	TGTGCCAGCAGCTTTAATCTGGGTGAAGCTTTCTTT
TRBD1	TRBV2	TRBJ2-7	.	CASSEDLDRLKYF	TGTGCCAGCAGTGAGGACCTGGACAGGCTAAAGTACTTC
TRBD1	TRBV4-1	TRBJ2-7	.	CASSQVDRGSYEQYF	TGCGCCAGCAGCCAAGTTGACAGGGGGTCCTACGAGCAGTACTTC
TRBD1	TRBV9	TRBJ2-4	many	CASSPLGTGLAKNIQYF	TGTGCCAGCAGCCCCCTCGGGACAGGGCTAGCCAAAAACATTCAGTACTTC
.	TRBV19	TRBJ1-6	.	CASSLATSYNSPLHF	TGTGCCAGTAGTTTGGCAACGTCCTATAATTCACCCCTCCACTTT
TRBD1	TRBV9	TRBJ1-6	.	CASSVGDSGYQPLHF	TGTGCCAGCAGCGTAGGGGACAGCGGTTATCAGCCCCTCCACTTT
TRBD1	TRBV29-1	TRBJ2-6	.	CSVVGGSLANVLTF	TGCAGCGTTGTAGGGGGCTCACTGGCCAACGTCCTGACTTTC
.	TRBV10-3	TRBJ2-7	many	CAISESFLQFEQYF	TGTGCCATCAGTGAGTCTTTCCTACAGTTCGAGCAGTACTTC
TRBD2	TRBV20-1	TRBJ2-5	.	CSARTVLAGPRDQETQYF	TGCAGTGCTAGAACGGTGCTAGCGGGCCCCCGAGACCAAGAGACCCAGTACTTC
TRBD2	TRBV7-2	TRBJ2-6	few	CASSQTSGAGANVLTF	TGTGCCAGCAGTCAAACTAGCGGGGCTGGGGCCAACGTCCTGACTTTC
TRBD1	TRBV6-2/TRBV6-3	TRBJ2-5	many	CASRAPGQGVETQYF	TGTGCCAGCAGAGCTCCGGGACAGGGGGTGGAGACCCAGTACTTC
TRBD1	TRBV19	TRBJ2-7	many	CASSSGQDAYEQYF	TGTGCCAGTAGTAGTGGACAGGACGCCTACGAGCAGTACTTC
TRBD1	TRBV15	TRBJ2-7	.	CATSNGQGISYEQYF	TGTGCCACCAGCAACGGACAGGGGATATCCTACGAGCAGTACTTC
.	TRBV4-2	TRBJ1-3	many	CASSQDLFRNTIYF	TGTGCCAGCAGCCAAGATCTCTTCCGAAACACCATATATTTT
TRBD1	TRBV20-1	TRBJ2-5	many	CSARDLDRLETQYF	TGCAGTGCTAGAGATTTGGACAGGTTAGAGACCCAGTACTTC
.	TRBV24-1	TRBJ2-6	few	CATSDAGANVLTF	TGTGCCACCAGTGACGCTGGGGCCAACGTCCTGACTTTC
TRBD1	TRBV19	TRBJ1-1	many	CASSGDRGEGAFF	TGTGCCAGTAGTGGAGACAGGGGAGAGGGAGCTTTCTTT
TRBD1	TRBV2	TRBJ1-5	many	CASSETGGGSNQPQHF	TGTGCCAGCAGTGAAACAGGGGGCGGGAGCAATCAGCCCCAGCATTTT
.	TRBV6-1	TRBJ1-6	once	CASSEETRGRQNSPLHF	TGTGCCAGCAGTGAAGAGACCCGGGGCCGTCAGAATTCACCCCTCCACTTT
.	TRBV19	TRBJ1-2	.	CASSMRDGTNYGYTF	TGTGCCAGTAGTATGCGGGACGGTACTAACTATGGCTACACCTTC
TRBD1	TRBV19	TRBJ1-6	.	CASTKDTTGWGIALHF	TGTGCCAGTACCAAAGACACGACAGGGTGGGGGATCGCCCTCCACTTT
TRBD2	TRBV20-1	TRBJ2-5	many	CSAKTGTSGQETQYF	TGCAGTGCTAAGACAGGGACTAGCGGCCAAGAGACCCAGTACTTC
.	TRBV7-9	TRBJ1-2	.	CASSPDINYGYTF	TGCGCCAGCAGCCCCGATATTAACTATGGCTACACCTTC
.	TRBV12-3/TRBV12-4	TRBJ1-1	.	CASSFYRNTEAFF	TGTGCCAGCAGTTTCTACCGGAACACTGAAGCTTTCTTT
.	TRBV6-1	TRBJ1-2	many	CASSVEDWGTNYGYTF	TGTGCCAGCAGTGTTGAGGACTGGGGTACTAACTATGGCTACACCTTC
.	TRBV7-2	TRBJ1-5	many	CASSPDSNQPQHF	TGTGCCAGCAGCCCCGATAGCAATCAGCCCCAGCATTTT
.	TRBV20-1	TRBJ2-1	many	CSAPVRPPNEQFF	TGCAGTGCTCCCGTCCGACCACCCAATGAGCAGTTCTTC